Listed below are T cell receptor beta chains from one sample, sequenced in a study of blood T cell repertoires in COVID-19. Assay used: immunoSEQ multiplex PCR; TCRdb lists only in-frame clones, some missing. The table shows about 120,000 clones, with 70% to 90% occurring only once. Source material: peripheral blood. The receptors derive from a woman in her 70s who had recovered from COVID-19. The CDR3 runs from the conserved cysteine through the conserved F or W. The D gene is left open where the match is weak. Rows may omit the clone size; those that give it use once, few, many or a size class.

size,length,V,J,D,DNA,CDR3
-,15,TRBV4-1,TRBJ2-5,TRBD1,TGCGCCAGCAGTGGGACAGGGGTCACCGGGGAGACCCAGTACTTC,CASSGTGVTGETQYF
-,18,TRBV28,TRBJ1-2,TRBD1,TGTGCCAGCAGTTTACTCCACATATCCGGGACAGGGGCGGGTGGCTACACCTTC,CASSLLHISGTGAGGYTF
-,14,TRBV6-5,TRBJ1-2,TRBD1,TGTGCCAGCAGATTGCACGGACAGGCCTATGGCTACACCTTC,CASRLHGQAYGYTF
-,16,TRBV11-1,TRBJ1-1,-,TGTGCCAGCAGCCTATTGTTCGGAGAGGCGAACACTGAAGCTTTCTTT,CASSLLFGEANTEAFF
-,15,TRBV10-2,TRBJ2-1,-,TGCGCCAGCAGTGCCGGGACACCTTCCTACAATGAGCAGTTCTTC,CASSAGTPSYNEQFF
few,12,TRBV13,TRBJ1-3,-,TGTGCCAGCAGCCAGGGTGGGGACACCATATATTTT,CASSQGGDTIYF
-,15,TRBV30,TRBJ2-5,TRBD1,TGTGCCTGGAGCTTTACCGGGACAGCTCAAGAGACCCAGTACTTC,CAWSFTGTAQETQYF
-,16,TRBV5-4,TRBJ1-6,TRBD1,TGTGCCAGCAGCATAGGGACAGGGCCTTATAATTCACCCCTCCACTTT,CASSIGTGPYNSPLHF
-,16,TRBV6-2/TRBV6-3,TRBJ2-3,TRBD2,TGTGCCAGCAGTCCCCTCGAGCGGGGGCGAGGAGATACGCAGTATTTT,CASSPLERGRGDTQYF
-,13,TRBV30,TRBJ2-7,TRBD2,TGTGCCCGCCGTGGCGGGAGGGGGAACGAGCAGTACTTC,CARRGGRGNEQYF
once,16,TRBV7-8,TRBJ1-3,TRBD1,TGTGCCAGCAGCCCACCCAGGGGGGTCTCTGGAAACACCATATATTTT,CASSPPRGVSGNTIYF
-,12,TRBV5-1,TRBJ1-2,-,TGCGCCAGCAGCGGGACAAGCGATGGCTACACCTTC,CASSGTSDGYTF
-,16,TRBV15,TRBJ2-5,TRBD1,TGTGCCACCAGCTCGGGCCAGGGGGCACCCCAAGAGACCCAGTACTTC,CATSSGQGAPQETQYF
-,15,TRBV7-2,TRBJ2-7,TRBD1,TGTGCCAGCAGCCCGTCCGGGACAGGGGCCTACGAGCAGTACTTC,CASSPSGTGAYEQYF
-,18,TRBV25-1,TRBJ2-3,-,TGTGCCAGCAGTGAATATTTGCGAACCGAATGCCGCCCAGATACGCAGTATTTT,CASSEYLRTECRPDTQYF
-,11,TRBV5-1,TRBJ2-5,-,TGCGCCAGCAGTACTTTAGAGACCCAGTACTTC,CASSTLETQYF
once,17,TRBV5-1,TRBJ1-1,-,TGCGCCAGCAGCCCGGCAGAAAGCGCGGGAATGAACACTGAAGCTTTCTTT,CASSPAESAGMNTEAFF
-,13,TRBV20-1,TRBJ2-1,-,TGCAGTGCTAGTCCAGACAGATACAATGAGCAGTTCTTC,CSASPDRYNEQFF
-,16,TRBV30,TRBJ1-1,-,TGTGCCTGGAGGGATTGGCGGCGCAGAATTGACACTGAAGCTTTCTTT,CAWRDWRRRIDTEAFF
once,13,TRBV25-1,TRBJ2-1,-,TGTGCCAGCCGGAGGAGCTCCTACAATGAGCAGTTCTTC,CASRRSSYNEQFF
-,16,TRBV6-2/TRBV6-3,TRBJ1-2,-,TGTGCCAGCAGTTACCTTCCCCGGGAACCCCTTGGTGGCTACACCTTC,CASSYLPREPLGGYTF
-,14,TRBV28,TRBJ2-3,-,TGTGCCAGCAGAAGCCAGCGGACAGCAGATACGCAGTATTTT,CASRSQRTADTQYF
-,15,TRBV5-1,TRBJ2-3,-,TGCGCCAGCAGCACCCGGGGGGCCAGCACAGATACGCAGTATTTT,CASSTRGASTDTQYF
once,12,TRBV7-9,TRBJ2-7,-,TGTGCCAGCAGCTCAACGGGGAGCGAGCAGTACTTC,CASSSTGSEQYF
few,15,TRBV4-1,TRBJ2-1,-,TGCGCCAGCAGCCAAGGACTAGGAACCTACAATGAGCAGTTCTTC,CASSQGLGTYNEQFF
-,12,TRBV5-1,TRBJ2-7,-,TGCGCCAGCAGCCGGGACAACTACGAGCAGTACTTC,CASSRDNYEQYF
-,12,TRBV3-1/TRBV3-2,TRBJ2-7,-,TGTGCCAGCAGCCAAGATTGGAGGGAGCAGTACTTC,CASSQDWREQYF
-,14,TRBV6-5,TRBJ2-3,-,TGTGCCAGCAGTCCCGGCGGGGGCACAGATACGCAGTATTTT,CASSPGGGTDTQYF
-,13,TRBV6-1,TRBJ1-2,-,TGTGCCAGCAGTGAGGGGAGGACCTATGGCTACACCTTC,CASSEGRTYGYTF
-,16,TRBV4-2,TRBJ2-7,TRBD2,TGTGCCAGCAGCCCGCTAGCGGGAGGGACCCGATACGAGCAGTACTTC,CASSPLAGGTRYEQYF
-,18,TRBV28,TRBJ2-7,-,TGTGCCAGCAGTCCCGGGGGGGGGACAGGGTCCACATTCTACGAGCAGTACTTC,CASSPGGGTGSTFYEQYF
-,14,TRBV18,TRBJ2-7,-,TGTGCCAGCTCACCACCGGCTGGCGGGGACGAGCAGTACTTC,CASSPPAGGDEQYF
-,15,TRBV7-2,TRBJ2-7,TRBD2,TGTGCCAGCAGCTTGGGTGTGGGGGGGTCCTACGAGCAGTACTTC,CASSLGVGGSYEQYF
-,13,TRBV29-1,TRBJ1-1,TRBD1,TGCAGCGTGTTGGACAGGGCTAACACTGAAGCTTTCTTT,CSVLDRANTEAFF
-,16,TRBV14,TRBJ2-3,TRBD2,TGTGCCAGCAGCCTGATAGCGGGTAAAGGGACAGATACGCAGTATTTT,CASSLIAGKGTDTQYF
-,16,TRBV5-1,TRBJ2-7,TRBD1,TGCGCCAGCAGCTTGTTGGGGCCGGGACAGGGCTACGAGCAGTACTTC,CASSLLGPGQGYEQYF
-,15,TRBV7-2,TRBJ2-7,TRBD2,TGTGCCAGCAGCTTCCACGCGGGAGGGCCCTACGAGCAGTACTTC,CASSFHAGGPYEQYF
-,15,TRBV15,TRBJ2-1,-,TGTGCCACCAGCAGAGGGGGCGGCTCCTACAATGAGCAGTTCTTC,CATSRGGGSYNEQFF
few,14,TRBV6-1,TRBJ2-2,-,TGTGCCAGCAGTGAACTGGGCGACACCGGGGAGCTGTTTTTT,CASSELGDTGELFF
-,15,TRBV27,TRBJ2-7,TRBD2,TGTGCCAGCAGGCCACTAGCGGGGTTGGTCAGCGAGCAGTACTTC,CASRPLAGLVSEQYF